This T cell receptor beta chain emerged from a study of blood T cell repertoires in COVID-19. Study overall: Samples of COVID-19 (acute and convalescent) were obtained from the United States, Italy and Spain. In each case, the material was cDNA or gDNA derived from T cells, B-cell-depleted T cells, or PBMCs.

V was clipped by 5 bases and J by 4 bases; unmatched bases: 15. CDR1 is MNHEY, CDR2 SVGEGT, per germline. This CDR3 contains 18 residues. In the study's own analysis: It was from reference gene primer amplification that nucleated cell counts were estimated. The method was immunoSEQ multiplex PCR; TCRdb's version includes in-frame clones alone and lacks a portion of them. D and trimming come from the DNA, and the V and J calls and clone size come from that table. The sample gives 130,000 to 150,000 clones, around 80% of which show up once; approximately 3.6% is in the top ten. This clonotype was obtained from a man between 60 and 70 years old with acute or convalescent COVID-19. Material for sequencing was peripheral blood. The chain uses TRBV6-2 or TRBV6-3 and TRBJ2-3; TRBD2 matches at 10 bases. CDR3 nucleotides: TGTGCCAGCAGTCCCGGGACAAGCGCTAGCGGGAGTTCAGATACGCAGTATTTT. Protein product: CASSPGTSASGSSDTQYF.